The rows below give T cell receptor beta chains drawn from one sample of a study of shared clonotypes between healthy human individuals. Repertoires were generated with immunoSEQ multiplex PCR, while TCRdb's copy carries only in-frame clones and drops some. The sample yields fewer than 2.5 million clones, roughly 93% seen once. Specimen: naive CD4+ T cells from PBMCs. These receptors came from a man aged 18 to 29 in good health. Some clones in this sample may be carry-over from other donors' samples. Both conserved end residues are part of each CDR3. A D gene is named only where the DNA matches it firmly. Some rows mark clone size as missing; the rest say once, few, many or name a class of expanded clone.

-	TRBV5-4	TRBJ1-4	-	TGTGCCAGCAGCTTGGATCGGAGTCCTAAACTGTTTTTT	CASSLDRSPKLFF
-	TRBV5-1	TRBJ2-3	-	TGCGCCAGCAGCTTGGGGTCTTACTCGACAGATACGCAGTATTTT	CASSLGSYSTDTQYF
-	TRBV28	TRBJ1-1	-	TGTGCCAGCAGTTTACCAGGGAGGGAAGCTTTCTTT	CASSLPGREAFF
once	TRBV5-4	TRBJ2-7	-	TGTGCCAGCAGCCCGGGACGCCCCTCCTACGAGCAGTACTTC	CASSPGRPSYEQYF
-	TRBV30	TRBJ2-7	-	TGTGCCTGGAGTGTAAGTGCCAAGGGGGGGGAGCAGTACTTC	CAWSVSAKGGEQYF
-	TRBV27	TRBJ2-7	TRBD2	TGTGCCAGCAGTTTCTACCTAGCGGGAGGACACTACGAGCAGTACTTC	CASSFYLAGGHYEQYF
-	TRBV28	TRBJ1-5	-	TGTGCCAGCAGTTTAGGATCGGGAAATCAGCCCCAGCATTTT	CASSLGSGNQPQHF
-	TRBV28	TRBJ1-4	TRBD1	TGTGCCAGCAGTTATACAGGGGGTGTGGGTGAAAAACTGTTTTTT	CASSYTGGVGEKLFF
-	TRBV27	TRBJ2-5	-	TGTGCCAGCAGTAGTCTGACCCAGAAAGAGACCCAGTACTTC	CASSSLTQKETQYF
few	TRBV27	TRBJ1-1	-	TGTGCCAGCAGTTCCGATGAAGCTTTCTTT	CASSSDEAFF
-	TRBV5-1	TRBJ1-2	-	TGCGCCAGCAGCTTGGAAGGGGTAGGCTACACCTTC	CASSLEGVGYTF
-	TRBV11-2	TRBJ2-1	TRBD1	TGTGCCAGCAGCTTAGTAACAGGGGCCTCCTACAATGAGCAGTTCTTC	CASSLVTGASYNEQFF
-	TRBV5-1	TRBJ2-7	-	TGCGCCAGCAGCTTCGCTCAGGGAAACGAGCAGTACTTC	CASSFAQGNEQYF
-	TRBV28	TRBJ1-1	-	TGTGCCAGCAGCCTTTATGCTGAAGCTTTCTTT	CASSLYAEAFF
-	TRBV19	TRBJ1-2	TRBD1	TGTGCCAGTAGTAAACCGGACAGGGGGCCTTATGGCTACACCTTC	CASSKPDRGPYGYTF
-	TRBV7-2	TRBJ2-7	-	TGTGCCAGCAGCTCTACAGGGAAAGAGTCCTACGAGCAGTACTTC	CASSSTGKESYEQYF
-	TRBV6-5	TRBJ2-3	-	TGTGCCAGCAGTTACTCGTCCAGGGGTAGTATTGATACGCAGTATTTT	CASSYSSRGSIDTQYF
once	TRBV28	TRBJ1-2	-	TGTGCCAGCAGTTTAGGTGGACAGACGATCTATGGCTACACCTTC	CASSLGGQTIYGYTF
-	TRBV6-1	TRBJ1-3	-	TGTGCCAGCAGTGGCGAGGGCTTCTCTGGAAACACCATATATTTT	CASSGEGFSGNTIYF
-	TRBV25-1	TRBJ2-2	-	TGTGCCAGCAGTGAACCGGGCACCGGGGAGCTGTTTTTT	CASSEPGTGELFF
-	TRBV7-2	TRBJ2-3	TRBD2	TGTGCCAGCAGCTTTTCCCGTGCGGGAGGCTCAGGTACGCAGTATTTT	CASSFSRAGGSGTQYF
-	TRBV29-1	TRBJ2-1	TRBD2	TGCAGCGTCATGACTAGCGGGAGATACTACAATGAGCAGTTCTTC	CSVMTSGRYYNEQFF
-	TRBV9	TRBJ2-2	TRBD1	TGTGCCAGCAGCGTAAGAGCAGGGGGCGGCGGGGAGCTGTTTTTT	CASSVRAGGGGELFF
few	TRBV6-5	TRBJ1-5	TRBD1	TGTGCCAGCAGGGACAGGGGCGATCAGCCCCAGCATTTT	CASRDRGDQPQHF
-	TRBV10-3	TRBJ2-7	TRBD1	TGTGCCATCAGTGAGTTTATTGACAGGGGGGCATACGAGCAGTACTTC	CAISEFIDRGAYEQYF
-	TRBV5-8	TRBJ2-5	-	TGTGCCAGCAGCCACAGATTACCCCAGAGGGGCAAACAGACCCAGTACTTC	CASSHRLPQRGKQTQYF
-	TRBV10-2	TRBJ2-1	TRBD2	TGCGCCAGCAGTGGGACTAGCGGCCTCAATGAGCAGTTCTTC	CASSGTSGLNEQFF
-	TRBV7-3	TRBJ2-3	TRBD2	TGTGCCAGCAGCCCGACGCGGGGGGGAGGGGCAGATACGCAGTATTTT	CASSPTRGGGADTQYF
-	TRBV7-2	TRBJ2-2	TRBD2	TGTGCCAGCAGCAAAACTCTAGCGGGAGGCGGCACCGGGGAGCTGTTTTTT	CASSKTLAGGGTGELFF
-	TRBV5-1	TRBJ1-3	-	TGCGCCAGCAGTCAGAATACAGGTTCCACCATATATTTT	CASSQNTGSTIYF
-	TRBV2	TRBJ2-3	TRBD2	TGTGCCAGCAGTGAAATTAGCGGGACCGCCCGGGGCACGCAGTATTTT	CASSEISGTARGTQYF
-	TRBV7-7	TRBJ2-3	TRBD2	TGTGCCAGCAGCCCGGGGCTAGCGGGATTAGATACGCAGTATTTT	CASSPGLAGLDTQYF
-	TRBV7-2	TRBJ2-1	-	TGTGCCAGCAGCTCCGGGACTGGGTACTACAATGAGCAGTTCTTC	CASSSGTGYYNEQFF
few	TRBV11-2	TRBJ1-1	-	TGTGCCAGCAGCTTCCAAAGGACGGCTGAAGCTTTCTTT	CASSFQRTAEAFF
-	TRBV5-6	TRBJ2-7	TRBD1	TGTGCCAGCAGCCTACGACAGGGACCCTACGAGCAGTACTTC	CASSLRQGPYEQYF
few	TRBV30	TRBJ1-5	TRBD1	TGTGCCTGGAGTCTCGGGACAGGGGACAATCAGCCCCAGCATTTT	CAWSLGTGDNQPQHF
few	TRBV7-9	TRBJ1-4	-	TGTGCCAGCAGCTTAGGAGCAACTAATGAAAAACTGTTTTTT	CASSLGATNEKLFF
-	TRBV5-5	TRBJ1-1	-	TGTGCCAGCAGCTTGGCCGGGCCGAACACTGAAGCTTTCTTT	CASSLAGPNTEAFF
-	TRBV5-4	TRBJ2-1	TRBD2	TGTGCCAGCAGCTCCCAGCGGGAGGTGAGTGAGCAGTTCTTC	CASSSQREVSEQFF
-	TRBV10-3	TRBJ2-5	TRBD1	TGTGCCATCAGTGAGTCGGGACAGGGTCGAGAGACCCAGTACTTC	CAISESGQGRETQYF
-	TRBV4-1	TRBJ1-2	-	TGCGCCAGCAGCCAGCAGAACTATGGCTACACCTTC	CASSQQNYGYTF